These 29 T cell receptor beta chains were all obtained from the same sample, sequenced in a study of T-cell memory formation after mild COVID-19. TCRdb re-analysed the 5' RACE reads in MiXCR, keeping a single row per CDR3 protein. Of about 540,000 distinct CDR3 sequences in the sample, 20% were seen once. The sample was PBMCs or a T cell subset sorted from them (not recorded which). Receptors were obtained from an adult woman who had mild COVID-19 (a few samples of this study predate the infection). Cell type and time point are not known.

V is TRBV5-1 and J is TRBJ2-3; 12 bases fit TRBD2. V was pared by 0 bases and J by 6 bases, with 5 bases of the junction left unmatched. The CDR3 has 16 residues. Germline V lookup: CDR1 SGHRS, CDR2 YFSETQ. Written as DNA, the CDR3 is TGCGCCAGCAGCTTGGAGCTAGCGGGAGGGGTGGATACGCAGTATTTT. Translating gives CASSLELAGGVDTQYF.

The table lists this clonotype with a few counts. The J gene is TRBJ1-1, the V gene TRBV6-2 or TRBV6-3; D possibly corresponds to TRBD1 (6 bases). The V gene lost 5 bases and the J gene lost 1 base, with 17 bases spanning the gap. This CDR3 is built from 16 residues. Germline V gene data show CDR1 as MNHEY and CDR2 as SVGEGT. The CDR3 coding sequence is TGTGCCAGCAGTCCCGGGGTGGACAGAAGGAACACTGAAGCTTTCTTT. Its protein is CASSPGVDRRNTEAFF.

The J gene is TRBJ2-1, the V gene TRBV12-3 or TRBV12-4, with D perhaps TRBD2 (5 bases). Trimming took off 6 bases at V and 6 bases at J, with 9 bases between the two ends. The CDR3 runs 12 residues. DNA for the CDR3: TGTGCCAGCAGCCCGGACTTCAATGAGCAGTTCTTC. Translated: CASSPDFNEQFF.

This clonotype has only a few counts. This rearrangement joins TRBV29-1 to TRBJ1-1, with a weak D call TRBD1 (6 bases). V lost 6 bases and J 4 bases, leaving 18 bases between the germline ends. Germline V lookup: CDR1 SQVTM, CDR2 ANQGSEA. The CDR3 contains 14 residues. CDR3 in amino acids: CSVDGGRAVTEAFF. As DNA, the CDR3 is TGCAGCGTCGACGGGGGGCGCGCTGTCACTGAAGCTTTCTTT.

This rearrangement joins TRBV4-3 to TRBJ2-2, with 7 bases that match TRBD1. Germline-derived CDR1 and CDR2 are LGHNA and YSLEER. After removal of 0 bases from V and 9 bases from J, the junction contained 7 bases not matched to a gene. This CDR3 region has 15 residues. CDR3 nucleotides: TGCGCCAGCAGCCAAGAGGGGACAGCCAGTCGGGAGCTGTTTTTT. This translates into CASSQEGTASRELFF.

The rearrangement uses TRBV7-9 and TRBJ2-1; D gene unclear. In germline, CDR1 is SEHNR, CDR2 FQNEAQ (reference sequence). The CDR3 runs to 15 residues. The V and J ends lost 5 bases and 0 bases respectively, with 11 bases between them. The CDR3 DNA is TGTGCCAGCAGCCCCTCGGCAGGCTCCTACAATGAGCAGTTCTTC. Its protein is CASSPSAGSYNEQFF.

CDR3 bases: TGTGCCGACAGGGGGCCTGGGTTGTATACGCAGTATTTT. Amino acids: CADRGPGLYTQYF. The chain is built from TRBV5-8 and TRBJ2-3; 10 bases match TRBD1. The CDR3 has 13 residues. V gave up 10 bases and J gave up 7 bases; unmatched junction bases: 9. The germline CDR1 and CDR2 sequences are SGHTS and YDEGEE.

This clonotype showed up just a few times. CDR3 bases: TGTGCCAGCAGCTTATCAACAGGGACCTATAATTCACCCCTCCACTTT. Translated: CASSLSTGTYNSPLHF. This rearrangement joins TRBV7-6 to TRBJ1-6; possible D gene TRBD1, 6 bases. Trimming pared 2 bases from V and 2 bases from J, leaving 10 bases between. The CDR3 runs to 16 residues. CDR1 SGHVS and CDR2 FNYEAQ come from the germline V gene.

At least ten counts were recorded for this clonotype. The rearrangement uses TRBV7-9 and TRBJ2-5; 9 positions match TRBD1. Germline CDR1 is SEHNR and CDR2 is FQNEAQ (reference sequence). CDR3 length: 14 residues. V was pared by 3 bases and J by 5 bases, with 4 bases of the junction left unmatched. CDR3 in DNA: TGTGCCAGCAGCTTCGGACAGGGGAGGGAGACCCAGTACTTC. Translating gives CASSFGQGRETQYF.

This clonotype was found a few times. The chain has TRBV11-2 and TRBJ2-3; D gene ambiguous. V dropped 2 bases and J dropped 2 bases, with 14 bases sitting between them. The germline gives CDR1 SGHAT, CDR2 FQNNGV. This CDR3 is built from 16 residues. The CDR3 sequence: CASSLNSRAHTDTQYF. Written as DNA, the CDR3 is TGTGCCAGCAGCTTAAACTCCCGGGCACACACAGATACGCAGTATTTT.

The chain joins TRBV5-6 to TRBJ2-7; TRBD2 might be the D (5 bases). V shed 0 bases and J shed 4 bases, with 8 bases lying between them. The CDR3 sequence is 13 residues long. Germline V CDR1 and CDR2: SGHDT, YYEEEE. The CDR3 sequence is CASSLEEGYEQYF. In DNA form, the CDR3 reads TGTGCCAGCAGCTTGGAAGAGGGTTACGAGCAGTACTTC. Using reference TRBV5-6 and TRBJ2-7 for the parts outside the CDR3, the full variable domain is DAGVTQSPTHLIKTRGQQVTLRCSPKSGHDTVSWYQQALGQGPQFIFQYYEEEERQRGNFPDRFSGHQFPNYSSELNVNALLLGDSALYLCASSLEEGYEQYFGPGTRLTVT.

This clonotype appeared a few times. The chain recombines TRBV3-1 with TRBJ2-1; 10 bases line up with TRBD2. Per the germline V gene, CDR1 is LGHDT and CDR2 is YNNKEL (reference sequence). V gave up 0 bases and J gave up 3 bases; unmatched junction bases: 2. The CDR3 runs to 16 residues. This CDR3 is CASSQEASGSYNEQFF. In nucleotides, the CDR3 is TGTGCCAGCAGCCAAGAGGCTAGCGGGAGCTACAATGAGCAGTTCTTC.

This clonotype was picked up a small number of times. The CDR3, as DNA: TGTGCCAGCAGCGTAGGGTCCGACAGAGACTACGAGCAGTACTTC. Protein sequence: CASSVGSDRDYEQYF. The rearrangement links TRBV9 to TRBJ2-7; D possibly corresponds to TRBD1 (5 bases). This CDR3 contains 15 residues. In germline, CDR1 is SGDLS, CDR2 YYNGEE. The V end lost 0 bases, the J end lost 3 bases, and 13 bases lay between the germline ends.

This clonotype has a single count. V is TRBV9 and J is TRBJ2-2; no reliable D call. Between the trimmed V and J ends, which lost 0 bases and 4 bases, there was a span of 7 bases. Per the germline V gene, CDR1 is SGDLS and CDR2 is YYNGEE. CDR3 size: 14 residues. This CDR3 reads CASSVALFTGELFF. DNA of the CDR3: TGTGCCAGCAGCGTAGCTCTGTTCACCGGGGAGCTGTTTTTT.

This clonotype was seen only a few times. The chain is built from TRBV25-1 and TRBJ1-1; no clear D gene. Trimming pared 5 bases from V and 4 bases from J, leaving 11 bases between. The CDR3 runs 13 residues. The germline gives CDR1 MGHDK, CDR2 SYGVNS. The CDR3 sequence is CASSPGMGTEAFF. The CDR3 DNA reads TGTGCCAGCAGTCCGGGGATGGGCACTGAAGCTTTCTTT.

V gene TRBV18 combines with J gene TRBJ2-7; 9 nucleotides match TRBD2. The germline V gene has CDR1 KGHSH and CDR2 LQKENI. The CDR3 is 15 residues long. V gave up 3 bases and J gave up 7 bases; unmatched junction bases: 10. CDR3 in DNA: TGTGCCAGCTCACCGGGACTAGCACCGCCGTCTGAGCAGTACTTC. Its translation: CASSPGLAPPSEQYF.

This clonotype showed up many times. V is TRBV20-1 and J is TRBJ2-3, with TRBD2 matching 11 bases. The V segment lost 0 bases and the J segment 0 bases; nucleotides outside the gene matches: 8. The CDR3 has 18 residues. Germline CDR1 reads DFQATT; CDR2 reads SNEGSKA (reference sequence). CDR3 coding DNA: TGCAGTGCTAGAGATTTGTTCAGGACTAGCGGGAGCACAGATACGCAGTATTTT. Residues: CSARDLFRTSGSTDTQYF.

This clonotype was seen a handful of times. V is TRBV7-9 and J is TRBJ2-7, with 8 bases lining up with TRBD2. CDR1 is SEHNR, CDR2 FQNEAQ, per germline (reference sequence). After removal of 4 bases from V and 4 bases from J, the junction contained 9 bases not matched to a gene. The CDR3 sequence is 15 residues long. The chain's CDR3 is CASSSTGTRKYEQYF. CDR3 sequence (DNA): TGTGCCAGCAGCTCCACCGGGACTAGGAAGTACGAGCAGTACTTC.

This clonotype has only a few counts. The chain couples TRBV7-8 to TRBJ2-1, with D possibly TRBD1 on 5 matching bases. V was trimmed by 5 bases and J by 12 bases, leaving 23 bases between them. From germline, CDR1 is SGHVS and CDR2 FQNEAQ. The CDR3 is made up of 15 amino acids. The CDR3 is CASSPSRVNSRGQFF. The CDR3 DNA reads TGTGCCAGCAGCCCCTCCCGGGTTAACTCAAGGGGGCAGTTCTTC. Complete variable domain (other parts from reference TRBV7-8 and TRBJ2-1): GAGVSQSPRYKVAKRGQDVALRCDPISGHVSLFWYQQALGQGPEFLTYFQNEAQLDKSGLPSDRFFAERPEGSVSTLKIQRTQQEDSAVYLCASSPSRVNSRGQFFGPGTRLTVL.

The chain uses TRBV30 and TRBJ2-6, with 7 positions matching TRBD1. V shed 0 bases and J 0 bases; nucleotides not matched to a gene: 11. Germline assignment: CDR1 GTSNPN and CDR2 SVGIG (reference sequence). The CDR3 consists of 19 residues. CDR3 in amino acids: CAWSVSSWTGDSGANVLTF. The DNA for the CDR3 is TGTGCCTGGAGTGTAAGTTCGTGGACAGGAGACTCTGGGGCCAACGTCCTGACTTTC.

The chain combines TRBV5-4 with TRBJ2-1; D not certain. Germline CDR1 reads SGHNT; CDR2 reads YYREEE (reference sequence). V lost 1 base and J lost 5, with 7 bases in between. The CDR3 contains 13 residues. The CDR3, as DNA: TGTGCCAGCAGCTTGTTAGGGAACAATGAGCAGTTCTTC. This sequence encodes CASSLLGNNEQFF. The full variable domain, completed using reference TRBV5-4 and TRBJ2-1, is ETGVTQSPTHLIKTRGQQVTLRCSSQSGHNTVSWYQQALGQGPQFIFQYYREEENGRGNFPPRFSGLQFPNYSSELNVNALELDDSALYLCASSLLGNNEQFFGPGTRLTVL.

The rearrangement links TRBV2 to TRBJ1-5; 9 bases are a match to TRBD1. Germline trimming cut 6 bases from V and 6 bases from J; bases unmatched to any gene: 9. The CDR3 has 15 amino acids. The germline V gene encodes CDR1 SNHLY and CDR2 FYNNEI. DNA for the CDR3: TGTGCCAGCAGGGGCGGGACAGGGTGGAGTCAGCCCCAGCATTTT. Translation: CASRGGTGWSQPQHF.

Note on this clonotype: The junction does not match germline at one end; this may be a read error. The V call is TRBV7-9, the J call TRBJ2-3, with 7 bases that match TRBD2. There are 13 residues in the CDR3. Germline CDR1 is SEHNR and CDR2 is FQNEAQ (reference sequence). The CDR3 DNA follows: TGTGCCAGCAGCTTAGGCCCCGGGGGGAACTCCAGTTTT. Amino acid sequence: CASSLGPGGNSSF. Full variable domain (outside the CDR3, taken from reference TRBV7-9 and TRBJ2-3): DTGVSQNPRHKITKRGQNVTFRCDPISEHNRLYWYRQTLGQGPEFLTYFQNEAQLEKSRLLSDRFSAERPKGSFSTLEIQRTEQGDSAMYLCASSLGPGGNSSFGPGTRLTVL.

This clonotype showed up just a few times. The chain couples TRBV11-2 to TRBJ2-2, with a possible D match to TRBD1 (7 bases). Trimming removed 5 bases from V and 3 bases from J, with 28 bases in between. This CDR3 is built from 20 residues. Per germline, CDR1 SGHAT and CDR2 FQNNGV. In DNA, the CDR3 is TGTGCCAGCAGCATGAACAGGGGACTTTCCTTCGATGGGGACACCGGGGAGCTGTTTTTT. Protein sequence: CASSMNRGLSFDGDTGELFF.

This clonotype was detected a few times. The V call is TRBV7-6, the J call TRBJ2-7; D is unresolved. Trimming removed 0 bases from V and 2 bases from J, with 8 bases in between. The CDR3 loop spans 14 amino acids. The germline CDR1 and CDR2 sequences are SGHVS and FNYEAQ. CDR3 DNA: TGTGCCAGCAGCTTAGCGCGTGGAGCCTACGAGCAGTACTTC. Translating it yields CASSLARGAYEQYF. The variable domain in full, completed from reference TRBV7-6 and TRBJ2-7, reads GAGVSQSPRYKVTKRGQDVALRCDPISGHVSLYWYRQALGQGPEFLTYFNYEAQQDKSGLPNDRFSAERPEGSISTLTIQRTEQRDSAMYRCASSLARGAYEQYFGPGTRLTVT.

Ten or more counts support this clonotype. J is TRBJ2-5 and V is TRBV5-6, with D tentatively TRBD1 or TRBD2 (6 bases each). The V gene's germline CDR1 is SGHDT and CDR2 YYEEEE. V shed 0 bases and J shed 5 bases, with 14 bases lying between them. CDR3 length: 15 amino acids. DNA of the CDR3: TGTGCCAGCAGCTTGGCTGGGGGGCCGGGGGAGACCCAGTACTTC. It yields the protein CASSLAGGPGETQYF.

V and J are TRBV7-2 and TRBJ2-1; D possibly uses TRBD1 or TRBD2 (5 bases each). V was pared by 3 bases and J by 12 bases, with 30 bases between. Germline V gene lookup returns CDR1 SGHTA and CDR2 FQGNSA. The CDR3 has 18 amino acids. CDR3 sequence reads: CASSFHFGWGGLTDRQFF. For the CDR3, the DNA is TGTGCCAGCAGCTTCCATTTCGGCTGGGGCGGGCTTACTGACAGGCAGTTCTTC.

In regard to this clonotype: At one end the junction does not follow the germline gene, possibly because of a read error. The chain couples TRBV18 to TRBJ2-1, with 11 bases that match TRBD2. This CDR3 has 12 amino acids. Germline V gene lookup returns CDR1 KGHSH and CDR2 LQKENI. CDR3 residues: CASSPPGLAVIF. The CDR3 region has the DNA TGTGCCAGCTCACCCCCGGGACTAGCGGTCATCTTC.

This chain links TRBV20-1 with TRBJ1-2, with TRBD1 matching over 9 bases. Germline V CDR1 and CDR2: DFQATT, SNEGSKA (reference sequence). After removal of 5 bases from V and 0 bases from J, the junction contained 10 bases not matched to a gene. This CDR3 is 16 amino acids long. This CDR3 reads CSAHRQGGISNYGYTF. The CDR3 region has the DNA TGCAGTGCTCACCGACAGGGGGGAATTTCTAACTATGGCTACACCTTC.